This entry features one T cell receptor beta chain sequence. Its matching antigen is unknown. The PCR made use of 60 Vbeta and 13 Jbeta primers. Generated by immunoSEQ multiplex PCR, the TCRdb table keeps only in-frame clones and is missing some. Among about 160,000 clones, 84% were seen once, and the ten largest hold more than 1.5%. This sample is part of a study of cytomegalovirus exposure and HLA in healthy donors. Overall study context: Earlier, almost 120 million unique TCR beta sequences were recovered from roughly 200 million T cells by an analysis. Most genotyped donors, around 86% of more than 300, had Caucasian-associated genetic ancestry. Findings and caveats of the study: Productive status was seen about 87% or about 30% of the time for most TCR beta V segments in an earlier analysis. The study carried out a later analysis of TCR beta sequences. It associated roughly 17,000 of them with specific HLA alleles at a false discovery rate of 0.05.

After removal of 6 bases from V and 7 bases from J, the junction contained 16 bases not matched to a gene. Germline values: CDR1 SGHNT, CDR2 YYREEE (reference sequence). The CDR3 has 17 residues. The TCR comes from a man aged 18 to 30 in good health and CMV-seronegative. The sequenced sample was PBMCs. J is TRBJ2-3 and V is TRBV5-4; 11 positions agree with TRBD2. The CDR3 is CASTIGGLAGGRNTQYF. The CDR3 nucleotides are TGTGCCAGCACCATTGGGGGTCTAGCGGGAGGTAGAAATACGCAGTATTTT.